This T cell receptor beta chain was obtained from a study of regulatory T cells in long-lasting Graves disease. Study-wide context: Graves' patients who were just diagnosed had used antithyroid drugs for under 3 months.

This clonotype has more than one count but fewer than ten. Possible read error: a much larger clone is one base away. Stated time point: newly diagnosed GD, antithyroid drugs for less than 3 months. PBMC RNA was the source of the TCR library. It was by American Thyroid Association guidelines that Graves' disease was diagnosed. Through Arm-PCR of CDR3 regions and iRepertoire HTBI primers, TCR beta libraries were built. As handled by the study authors: Identification yielded approximately 66 TRBV and 14 TRBJ segments across samples. TCRdb redid the calling of the multiplex PCR reads with MiXCR, one entry per CDR3 protein. These V and J calls derive from TCRdb rather than the authors' analysis. The sample carries 390,000 or so distinct CDR3 sequences, about 11% recorded once. These data were also filed under a second study, of T cells in Graves' hyperthyroidism and ophthalmopathy. This second study says: RT-PCR in the first round (using the HTBI primer set) targeted the TCR CDR3.

The starting material was peripheral blood mononuclear cells (PBMCs), obtained at new diagnosis, from a patient treated with antithyroid drugs. This TCR was recovered from a woman aged 18 to 35 with Graves disease.

The CDR3 bases are TGCAGTGCTGGGGGCGGGGAAACTAGCTATGGCTACACCTTC. Protein: CSAGGGETSYGYTF. The chain has TRBV20-1 and TRBJ1-2, with a weak D call TRBD1 (6 bases). V lost 5 bases, J lost 4 bases, and 17 bases lay in between. Per the germline V gene, CDR1 is DFQATT and CDR2 is SNEGSKA (reference sequence). CDR3 length: 14 amino acids.